This entry lists 16 T cell receptor beta chains sequenced from one sample in a study of cytomegalovirus exposure and HLA in healthy donors. Use of 60 Vbeta and 13 Jbeta primers characterized the PCR. Profiled with immunoSEQ multiplex PCR; TCRdb holds only in-frame clones, not every one. The sample lists more than 200,000 clones, 75% to 85% occurring once. Sequencing input: PBMCs. Receptor source: a girl aged 10 to 17 in good health and CMV-seronegative.

The chain joins TRBV9 to TRBJ1-5, with TRBD1 identical over 7 bases. The germline V gene has CDR1 SGDLS and CDR2 YYNGEE. V trimming: 0 bases; J trimming: 4 bases; junction bases outside the gene matches: 7. CDR3 length: 16 amino acids. The CDR3 DNA reads TGTGCCAGCAGCGTAGGAGACAGGGCCAATAATCAGCCCCAGCATTTT. This translates into CASSVGDRANNQPQHF. Filled out from reference TRBV9 and TRBJ1-5, the complete variable domain reads DSGVTQTPKHLITATGQRVTLRCSPRSGDLSVYWYQQSLDQGLQFLIQYYNGEERAKGNILERFSAQQFPDLHSELNLSSLELGDSALYFCASSVGDRANNQPQHFGDGTRLSIL.

Details on this clone: The identical CDR3 is also encoded by other nucleotide sequences in the sample. The chain recombines TRBV30 with TRBJ1-5, with D perhaps TRBD1 (5 bases). The CDR3 is 13 residues long. V gave up 0 bases and J gave up 2 bases, with 5 bases separating them. CDR1 and CDR2 from the germline V gene are GTSNPN and SVGIG (reference sequence). CDR3 amino acids: CAWSVQGNQPQHF. The CDR3 region has the DNA TGTGCCTGGAGTGTACAGGGCAATCAGCCCCAGCATTTT.

As to this clone: Other DNA sequences in the sample encode the same CDR3. The chain has TRBV11-2 and TRBJ2-7; tentatively, D is TRBD1 (5 bases). This CDR3 contains 13 residues. CDR1 is SGHAT and CDR2 is FQNNGV in the germline V gene. The V end lost 3 bases, the J end lost 1 base, and 7 bases lay between the germline ends. The CDR3 DNA is TGTGCCAGCAGCTTGACAGATTCCTACGAGCAGTACTTC. Translation: CASSLTDSYEQYF.

This rearrangement joins TRBV5-4 to TRBJ1-1; a weak D match, TRBD1 (5 bases). The V and J ends lost 2 bases and 4 bases respectively, with 9 bases between them. This CDR3 is built from 13 residues. Germline V gene data show CDR1 as SGHNT and CDR2 as YYREEE (reference sequence). The CDR3: CASSLGVSTEAFF. DNA of the CDR3: TGTGCCAGCAGCTTAGGGGTAAGCACTGAAGCTTTCTTT.

The chain links TRBV7-2 to TRBJ2-7, with D tentatively TRBD2 (6 bases). Between the trimmed V and J ends, which lost 6 bases and 6 bases, there was a span of 21 bases. The CDR3 is 15 amino acids. CDR1 and CDR2 from the germline V gene are SGHTA and FQGNSA. CDR3 amino acids: CASRTTGTPRGEQYF. The CDR3 DNA follows: TGTGCCAGCAGGACAACTGGGACTCCCCGCGGCGAGCAGTACTTC. The whole variable domain, remainder taken from reference TRBV7-2 and TRBJ2-7, is GAGVSQSPSNKVTEKGKDVELRCDPISGHTALYWYRQSLGQGLEFLIYFQGNSAPDKSGLPSDRFSAERTGGSVSTLTIQRTQQEDSAVYLCASRTTGTPRGEQYFGPGTRLTVT.

This chain links TRBV19 with TRBJ2-3, with a tentative D call TRBD1 (5 bases). The CDR3 runs to 13 residues. Trimming took off 3 bases at V and 3 bases at J, with 7 bases between the two ends. Germline V lookup: CDR1 LNHDA, CDR2 SQIVND (reference sequence). The CDR3 region is CASSMQGTDTQYF. In nucleotides, the CDR3 is TGTGCCAGTAGTATGCAGGGTACAGATACGCAGTATTTT.

This chain links TRBV5-4 with TRBJ1-1, with D tentatively TRBD1 (6 bases). Trimming pared 9 bases from V and 0 bases from J, leaving 15 bases between. Germline V CDR1 and CDR2: SGHNT, YYREEE (reference sequence). The CDR3 consists of 14 residues. The CDR3 region is CATEDSLVNTEAFF. Written as DNA, the CDR3 is TGTGCCACAGAGGACAGTCTAGTGAACACTGAAGCTTTCTTT.

This clone was detected only a few times. One end of the junction varies from germline; a read error may be responsible. The chain uses TRBV18 and TRBJ1-4; D is uncertain. This CDR3 region has 13 residues. Germline V lookup: CDR1 KGHSH, CDR2 LQKENI. The CDR3 region is CASSLPGGETLFF. The CDR3 DNA sequence: TGTGCCAGCTCACTCCCCGGCGGTGAAACACTGTTTTTT.

V and J are TRBV7-9 and TRBJ1-2; 10 bases map to TRBD1. The CDR3 spans 17 residues. Trimming removed 1 base from V and 3 bases from J; junction bases left unmatched: 8. Germline CDR1 and CDR2: SEHNR and FQNEAQ (reference sequence). In nucleotides, the CDR3 is TGTGCCAGCAGCTTAGATCTGCGTGGGACAGGGGACTATGGCTACACCTTC. Translation gives CASSLDLRGTGDYGYTF.

The chain joins TRBV5-4 to TRBJ1-1; a possible D gene is TRBD1 (5 bases). Trimming removed 5 bases at V and 13 bases at J, with 18 bases between. CDR3 length: 12 amino acids. Germline CDR1 is SGHNT and CDR2 is YYREEE (reference sequence). The CDR3 DNA follows: TGTGCCAGCAGGCTAGACCAGGGAAGGAGTTTCTTT. Amino acid sequence: CASRLDQGRSFF.

CDR3 loop: CASSEGMGVAGNTIYF. CDR3 nucleotide sequence: TGTGCCAGCAGTGAAGGAATGGGAGTGGCTGGAAACACCATATATTTT. The chain combines TRBV6-1 with TRBJ1-3; no definite D call. V lost 1 base and J lost 2, with 12 bases in between. CDR3 length: 16 residues. The V gene's germline CDR1 is MNHNS and CDR2 SASEGT.

The J gene is TRBJ2-7, the V gene TRBV6-5, with D possibly being TRBD1 (5 bases). Trimming cost V 2 bases and J 3 bases, with 8 bases left between them. Germline lookup yields CDR1 MNHEY and CDR2 SVGAGI. The CDR3 has 13 residues. The CDR3 coding sequence is TGTGCCAGCAGTTACCGACAGCACTACGAGCAGTACTTC. This translates into CASSYRQHYEQYF.

V gene TRBV6-5 combines with J gene TRBJ2-7, with no clear D. In germline, CDR1 is MNHEY, CDR2 SVGAGI. V lost 6 bases to trimming and J lost 0 bases, with 12 bases between them. The CDR3 is made up of 14 amino acids. This CDR3 is CASRVASGSYEQYF. DNA for the CDR3: TGTGCCAGCAGGGTAGCTAGTGGCTCCTACGAGCAGTACTTC.

This clone showed up just a few times. This sequence joins TRBV10-3 and TRBJ1-1; 7 bases line up with TRBD1. The CDR3 length is 14 residues. Germline CDR1 ENHRY, CDR2 SYGVKD. V shed 3 bases and J 5 bases; nucleotides not matched to a gene: 6. CDR3 region: CAISDVGGKTEAFF. The CDR3 DNA sequence: TGTGCCATCAGTGATGTAGGGGGCAAAACTGAAGCTTTCTTT.

This chain uses TRBV7-3 with TRBJ2-2; TRBD2 might be the D (6 bases). Trimming cost V 3 bases and J 2 bases, with 10 bases left between them. Germline lookup yields CDR1 SGHTA and CDR2 FQGTGA. The CDR3 is 15 amino acids. The DNA of the CDR3 is TGTGCCAGCAGCTTTGGGACTCCCAACACCGGGGAGCTGTTTTTT. Its protein is CASSFGTPNTGELFF.

The chain's CDR3 is CASSLGTGVNEQFF. DNA of the CDR3: TGTGCCAGCAGCTTAGGGACAGGGGTGAATGAGCAGTTCTTC. J is TRBJ2-1 and V is TRBV7-3; 10 nucleotides align to TRBD1. V was pared by 2 bases and J by 7 bases, with 2 bases of the junction left unmatched. From germline, CDR1 is SGHTA and CDR2 FQGTGA. This CDR3 has 14 residues.